This T cell receptor (beta chain) was recorded in a study of low-dose radiotherapy and immunotherapy resistance in tumors. At the level of the study: Each patient was administered nivolumab intravenously at 240 mg, which was a flat dose, every two weeks, along with intravenous ipilimumab at 1 mg/kg every six weeks. One day prior to radiation and immunotherapy, intravenous cyclophosphamide at 200 mg/m2 was given, repeated every two weeks.

Primers targeting TRAV and TRBV primed first-strand cDNA, covering alpha and beta chains. Over 20 PCR cycles, TCRs were amplified from a constant-region primer and V-primer adapter. Isolated mRNA underwent amplification via in vitro transcription. A single record per CDR3 protein comes from TCRdb applying MiXCR to the reads. The repertoire holds under 20,000 distinct CDR3 sequences, with approximately 74% as singletons. The CDR3 sequence is 11 residues long. The germline V gene has CDR1 MNHEY and CDR2 SVGEGT. V lost 6 bases, J lost 11 bases, and 6 bases stayed unmatched. This clonotype is a singleton in its sample. Donors were dosed with nivolumab and ipilimumab; they also received aspirin, low-dose cyclophosphamide and low-dose radiotherapy.

The chain joins TRBV6-2 or TRBV6-3 to TRBJ1-1; 7 bases match TRBD1. This receptor was identified in a human donor with advanced metastatic prostate, ovarian, gallbladder or colorectal cancer (not recorded which). This table probably holds off-target reads from a library built for another chain. The CDR3 sequence: CASRFRDSAFF. The CDR3 coding sequence is TGTGCCAGCAGATTTCGGGACAGCGCTTTCTTT.